This T cell receptor beta chain was retrieved from a study of cytomegalovirus exposure and HLA in healthy donors. Germline lookup yields CDR1 PRHDT and CDR2 FYEKMQ (reference sequence). CDR3 length: 16 residues. With V trimmed by 8 bases and J by 3 bases, 13 bases remained unmatched. Use of 60 Vbeta and 13 Jbeta primers characterized the PCR. Profiling relied on immunoSEQ multiplex PCR, and the TCRdb table lists in-frame clones only, not all of them. The sample lists about 160,000 clones; 78% were seen once. The sample taken for sequencing was PBMCs. The source is a woman in her thirties or forties in good health and CMV-seronegative. The rearrangement uses TRBV13 and TRBJ1-1, with TRBD1 identical over 9 bases. DNA of the CDR3: TGTGCCAGCCAATCTAGGACAGGGGTACGCGACACTGAAGCTTTCTTT. This sequence encodes CASQSRTGVRDTEAFF.